These T cell receptor beta chains were read from a single sample in a study of cytomegalovirus exposure and HLA in healthy donors. TCRdb's table, derived via immunoSEQ multiplex PCR, lists solely in-frame clones and lacks some. The sample lists 85,000 to 100,000 clones; 75% to 85% were seen once. Sequenced sample: PBMCs. The receptors were sampled from a male donor in good health and CMV-seropositive. The CDR3 runs from the conserved cysteine through the conserved F or W. D genes are given only for firm matches. Size is stated for part of the rows, as once, few or many counts, or as a class when the clone is expanded.

v_call	j_call	d_call	clone_size	cdr3_aa	cdr3_nt
TRBV2	TRBJ2-5	-	-	CASRPRVGETQYF	TGTGCCAGCCGACCCAGGGTGGGGGAGACCCAGTACTTC
TRBV4-2	TRBJ1-2	-	-	CASSQAVSSSGYTF	TGTGCCAGCAGCCAAGCAGTTAGCTCCAGTGGCTACACCTTC
TRBV7-9	TRBJ2-5	-	-	CASSFVSGETQYF	TGTGCCAGCAGTTTCGTTAGCGGCGAGACCCAGTACTTC
TRBV2	TRBJ1-1	-	-	CASSEETAEAFF	TGTGCCAGCAGTGAGGAAACAGCTGAAGCTTTCTTT
TRBV27	TRBJ1-2	TRBD1	-	CASSSGQGGNGYTF	TGTGCCAGCAGTAGCGGACAGGGAGGAAATGGCTACACCTTC
TRBV5-1	TRBJ2-3	TRBD2	-	CASSPGLETDTQYF	TGCGCCAGCAGCCCGGGACTAGAAACAGATACGCAGTATTTT
TRBV15	TRBJ1-5	-	-	CATSISRLSNQPQHF	TGTGCCACCAGCATAAGTCGACTTAGCAATCAGCCCCAGCATTTT
TRBV30	TRBJ1-1	TRBD1	few	CAWSRTGGAEAFF	TGTGCCTGGAGTCGGACAGGGGGGGCTGAAGCTTTCTTT
TRBV18	TRBJ2-3	TRBD2	few	CASSQTSGGTDTQYF	TGTGCCAGCTCACAGACTAGCGGGGGCACAGATACGCAGTATTTT
TRBV7-9	TRBJ1-3	-	-	CASSLSSGNTIYF	TGTGCCAGCAGCCTTAGCTCTGGAAACACCATATATTTT
TRBV9	TRBJ2-2	-	once	CASSVAMGGRIGELFF	TGTGCCAGCAGCGTAGCTATGGGGGGGCGTATCGGGGAGCTGTTTTTT
TRBV5-1	TRBJ1-1	-	once	CASSLYPKKGTEAFF	TGCGCCAGCAGCTTGTACCCTAAAAAGGGGACTGAAGCTTTCTTT
TRBV4-1	TRBJ1-2	-	-	CASSGQGYYGYTF	TGCGCCAGCAGCGGGCAGGGCTACTATGGCTACACCTTC
TRBV5-1	TRBJ2-1	-	-	CASSTATGFYNEQFF	TGCGCCAGCAGCACGGCGACAGGTTTTTACAATGAGCAGTTCTTC
TRBV2	TRBJ1-1	-	few	CASRRQNTEAFF	TGTGCCAGCAGGAGACAGAACACTGAAGCTTTCTTT
TRBV7-7	TRBJ2-2	-	-	CASSLGGSNTGELFF	TGTGCTAGCAGCTTAGGAGGATCGAACACCGGGGAGCTGTTTTTT
TRBV4-1	TRBJ1-2	-	-	CASSQAQANYGYTF	TGCGCCAGCAGCCAAGCACAGGCTAACTATGGCTACACCTTC
TRBV11-2	TRBJ1-2	-	-	CASSYTGGWNYGYTF	TGTGCCAGCAGTTATACGGGAGGATGGAACTATGGCTACACCTTC
TRBV10-3	TRBJ1-1	TRBD1	-	CAISPLGQAEAFF	TGTGCCATCAGTCCGCTTGGACAGGCTGAAGCTTTCTTT
TRBV7-2	TRBJ2-1	TRBD1	-	CASSSDRGNYNEQFF	TGTGCCAGCAGTTCCGACAGGGGCAACTACAATGAGCAGTTCTTC
TRBV7-9	TRBJ2-1	-	-	CASSPSRASVDNEQFF	TGTGCCAGCAGCCCGTCCCGGGCTAGCGTGGATAATGAGCAGTTCTTC
TRBV7-2	TRBJ1-5	-	-	CASSVQQGNSNQPQHF	TGTGCCAGCAGCGTTCAACAGGGAAATAGCAATCAGCCCCAGCATTTT
TRBV27	TRBJ2-1	TRBD2	-	CASSFSGGLNEQFF	TGTGCCAGCAGTTTTAGCGGGGGGCTCAATGAGCAGTTCTTC
TRBV5-4	TRBJ1-4	TRBD1	-	CASSLKGGTNEKLFF	TGTGCCAGCAGCTTGAAAGGGGGCACTAATGAAAAACTGTTTTTT
TRBV7-2	TRBJ1-6	TRBD1	-	CASSSRRTGSPLHF	TGTGCCAGCAGCTCTAGACGGACAGGCTCACCCCTCCACTTT
TRBV9	TRBJ1-6	-	-	CASSSGLNSPLHF	TGTGCCAGCAGCTCCGGACTTAATTCACCCCTCCACTTT
TRBV9	TRBJ2-2	-	-	CASTTYNTGELFF	TGTGCCAGCACGACATATAACACCGGGGAGCTGTTTTTT
TRBV19	TRBJ1-1	-	-	CASSITQLNTEAFF	TGTGCCAGTAGTATAACACAGCTGAACACTGAAGCTTTCTTT
TRBV27	TRBJ1-6	-	-	CASSREGSSSYNSPLHF	TGTGCCAGCTCTCGGGAGGGATCGAGCTCCTATAATTCACCCCTCCACTTT
TRBV5-1	TRBJ2-7	-	-	CASSLGKPTGYEQYF	TGCGCCAGCAGCTTAGGGAAACCGACAGGCTACGAGCAGTACTTC
TRBV14	TRBJ1-5	TRBD1	-	CASSKTGGSNQPQHF	TGTGCCAGCAGTAAAACAGGGGGGAGCAATCAGCCCCAGCATTTT
TRBV5-1	TRBJ2-5	-	-	CASSLVHSQETQYF	TGCGCCAGCAGCTTGGTTCATTCCCAAGAGACCCAGTACTTC
TRBV7-2	TRBJ2-5	-	-	CASSLTGADGETQYF	TGTGCCAGCAGCTTAACGGGAGCGGATGGAGAGACCCAGTACTTC
TRBV6-4	TRBJ1-6	TRBD1	-	CASSAGQGNSPLHF	TGTGCCAGCAGTGCGGGACAGGGGAATTCACCCCTCCACTTT
TRBV7-2	TRBJ2-7	TRBD1	-	CASSKGQGVPYEQYF	TGTGCCAGCAGCAAGGGACAGGGGGTTCCCTACGAGCAGTACTTC
TRBV2	TRBJ2-1	-	-	CASRDFNEQFF	TGTGCCAGCAGGGACTTCAATGAGCAGTTCTTC
TRBV7-2	TRBJ2-5	TRBD2	-	CASSRTREETQYF	TGTGCCAGCAGCCGGACTAGAGAAGAGACCCAGTACTTC
TRBV6-6	TRBJ1-1	-	-	CASSNRVNTEAFF	TGTGCCAGCAGCAACAGGGTGAACACTGAAGCTTTCTTT
TRBV19	TRBJ2-3	TRBD1	-	CASSGGQGRLTDTQYF	TGTGCCAGTAGTGGGGGACAGGGCCGACTCACAGATACGCAGTATTTT
TRBV18	TRBJ1-1	-	few	CASSSDRNTEAFF	TGTGCCAGCTCCTCTGACAGGAACACTGAAGCTTTCTTT
TRBV5-3	TRBJ1-2	-	-	CARSSDSNYGYTF	TGTGCCAGAAGCTCCGACAGTAACTATGGCTACACCTTC
TRBV13	TRBJ2-7	TRBD1	-	CASSRRQGYGEQYF	TGTGCCAGCAGCCGCCGACAGGGGTACGGCGAGCAGTACTTC
TRBV5-6	TRBJ1-6	TRBD1	few	CASSIGQGVNSPLHF	TGTGCCAGCAGCATAGGACAGGGGGTGAATTCACCCCTCCACTTT
TRBV6-5	TRBJ2-7	TRBD1	-	CASTPGTAYEQYF	TGTGCCAGCACCCCAGGGACAGCTTACGAGCAGTACTTC
TRBV6-6	TRBJ2-1	TRBD2	-	CASGLAGGYNEQFF	TGTGCCAGCGGATTAGCGGGGGGTTACAATGAGCAGTTCTTC
TRBV4-2	TRBJ1-3	-	-	CASSTTGYSGNTIYF	TGTGCCAGCAGCACAACGGGGTACTCTGGAAACACCATATATTTT
TRBV30	TRBJ1-1	-	-	CAWTNAGAGVTEAFF	TGTGCCTGGACAAACGCAGGGGCTGGGGTCACTGAAGCTTTCTTT
TRBV9	TRBJ2-5	TRBD1	-	CASSVGAGGVGETQYF	TGTGCCAGCAGCGTAGGGGCAGGGGGCGTAGGTGAGACCCAGTACTTC
TRBV27	TRBJ2-3	TRBD2	-	CASRGLAGINTDTQYF	TGTGCCAGCAGGGGACTAGCGGGGATAAACACAGATACGCAGTATTTT
TRBV19	TRBJ1-5	-	-	CASSPLGDTIQPQHF	TGTGCCAGTAGTCCTCTAGGGGATACTATTCAGCCCCAGCATTTT
TRBV6-4	TRBJ1-5	TRBD1	-	CASSDGTGRQPQHF	TGTGCCAGCAGTGACGGGACAGGGCGTCAGCCCCAGCATTTT
TRBV12-5	TRBJ2-5	-	-	CASGSRRGGGETQYF	TGTGCTAGTGGTTCCCGTCGGGGAGGGGGAGAGACCCAGTACTTC
TRBV30	TRBJ1-3	-	-	CAWSKTLPGGNTIYF	TGTGCCTGGAGTAAGACTCTACCCGGAGGTAACACCATATATTTT
TRBV30	TRBJ1-6	TRBD1	-	CAWSYDRGTYNSPLHF	TGTGCCTGGAGCTATGACAGGGGGACCTATAATTCACCCCTCCACTTT
TRBV5-4	TRBJ2-3	TRBD1	-	CASSYLTGGNTDTQYF	TGTGCCAGCAGCTACCTAACAGGGGGGAACACAGATACGCAGTATTTT
TRBV5-6	TRBJ1-6	-	-	CASSLRTIGENSPLHF	TGTGCCAGCAGCTTGCGTACAATCGGGGAAAATTCACCCCTCCACTTT
TRBV6-5	TRBJ1-2	-	-	CASSYSRGAYGYTF	TGTGCCAGCAGTTACTCAAGGGGTGCCTATGGCTACACCTTC
TRBV29-1	TRBJ2-7	TRBD2	-	CSVVGLAGFYEQYF	TGCAGCGTTGTTGGGCTAGCGGGGTTCTACGAGCAGTACTTC
TRBV6-5	TRBJ2-2	TRBD2	-	CASRQRGANTGELFF	TGTGCCAGCAGACAGCGGGGGGCTAACACCGGGGAGCTGTTTTTT
TRBV18	TRBJ2-1	-	-	CASSERLQNDNEQFF	TGTGCCAGCTCGGAGCGACTACAGAATGACAATGAGCAGTTCTTC